Below, one TCR beta chain is given with its context. These data come from a study of blood T cell repertoires in COVID-19. Study-wide background: Sources were T cells, B-cell-depleted T cells, or PBMCs; the material itself was cDNA or gDNA.

The CDR3 is made up of 13 amino acids. V was pared by 6 bases and J by 2 bases, with 8 bases between. Looked up from germline, CDR1 is MNHEY and CDR2 is SVGAGI. Original data processing: How many nucleated cells were present was estimated from reference gene primer amplification. Here immunoSEQ multiplex PCR was the method, and the copy in TCRdb shows in-frame clones only, minus some. V, J and clone size reflect that table, while D and trimming were determined from the DNA. The table has about 390,000 clones, around 87% seen once; the top ten hold approximately 2.4%. The TCR comes from a woman aged 60 to 75 with COVID-19, enrolled during active disease. V gene TRBV6-5 combines with J gene TRBJ1-3, with D perhaps matching TRBD1 (6 bases). The sample was peripheral blood. The CDR3 reads CASRDSPGNTIYF. In DNA form, the CDR3 reads TGTGCCAGCAGGGACAGTCCTGGAAACACCATATATTTT.